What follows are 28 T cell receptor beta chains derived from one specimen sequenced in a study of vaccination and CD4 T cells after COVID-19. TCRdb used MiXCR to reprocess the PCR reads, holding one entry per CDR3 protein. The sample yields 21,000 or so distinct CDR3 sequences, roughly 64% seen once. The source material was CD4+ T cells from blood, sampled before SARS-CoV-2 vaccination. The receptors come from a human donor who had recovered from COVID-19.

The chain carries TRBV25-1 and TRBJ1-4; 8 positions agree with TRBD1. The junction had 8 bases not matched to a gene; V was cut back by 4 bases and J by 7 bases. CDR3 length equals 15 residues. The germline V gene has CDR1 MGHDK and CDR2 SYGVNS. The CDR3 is CASSGRTGQFEKLFF. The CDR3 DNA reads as TGTGCCAGCAGTGGACGGACAGGGCAGTTTGAAAAACTGTTTTTT.

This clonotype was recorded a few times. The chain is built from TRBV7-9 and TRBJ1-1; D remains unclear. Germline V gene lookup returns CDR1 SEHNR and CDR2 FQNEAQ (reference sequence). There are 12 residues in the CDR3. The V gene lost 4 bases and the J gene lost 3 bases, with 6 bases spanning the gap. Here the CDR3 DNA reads TGTGCCAGCAGCTCATTGTACACTGAAGCTTTCTTT. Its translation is CASSSLYTEAFF.

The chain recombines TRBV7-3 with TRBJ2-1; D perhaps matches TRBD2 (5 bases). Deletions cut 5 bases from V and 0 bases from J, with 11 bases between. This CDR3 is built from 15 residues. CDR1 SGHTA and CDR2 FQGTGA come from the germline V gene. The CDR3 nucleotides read TGTGCCAGCAGCGTGACTATTAGCTCCTACAATGAGCAGTTCTTC. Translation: CASSVTISSYNEQFF.

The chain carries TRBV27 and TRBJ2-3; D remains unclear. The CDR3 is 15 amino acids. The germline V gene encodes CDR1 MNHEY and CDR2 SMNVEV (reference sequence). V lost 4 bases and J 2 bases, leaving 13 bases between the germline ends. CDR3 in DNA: TGTGCCAGCAGTTCCCCGTTCCGGAACACAGATACGCAGTATTTT. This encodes CASSSPFRNTDTQYF.

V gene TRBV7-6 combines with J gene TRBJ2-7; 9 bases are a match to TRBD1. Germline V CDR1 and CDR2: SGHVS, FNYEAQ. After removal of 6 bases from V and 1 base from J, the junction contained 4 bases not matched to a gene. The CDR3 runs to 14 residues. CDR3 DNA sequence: TGTGCCAGCAGGTCACAGGGGGCGTCCTACGAGCAGTACTTC. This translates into CASRSQGASYEQYF.

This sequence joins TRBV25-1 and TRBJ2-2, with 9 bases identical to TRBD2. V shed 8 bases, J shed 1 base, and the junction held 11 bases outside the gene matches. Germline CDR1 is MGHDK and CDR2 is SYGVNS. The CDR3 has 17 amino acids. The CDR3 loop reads CASQKPSSGKNTGELFF. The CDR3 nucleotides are TGTGCCAGCCAAAAACCATCTAGCGGGAAGAACACCGGGGAGCTGTTTTTT. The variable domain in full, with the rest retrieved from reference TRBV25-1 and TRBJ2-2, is EADIYQTPRYLVIGTGKKITLECSQTMGHDKMYWYQQDPGMELHLIHYSYGVNSTEKGDLSSESTVSRIRTEHFPLTLESARPSHTSQYLCASQKPSSGKNTGELFFGEGSRLTVL.

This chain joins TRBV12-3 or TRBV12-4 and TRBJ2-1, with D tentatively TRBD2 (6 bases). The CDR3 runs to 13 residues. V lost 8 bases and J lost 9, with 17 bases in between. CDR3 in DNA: TGTGCCAGCTCTTTGGGCGGGGACGGTGAGCAGTTCTTC. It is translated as CASSLGGDGEQFF.

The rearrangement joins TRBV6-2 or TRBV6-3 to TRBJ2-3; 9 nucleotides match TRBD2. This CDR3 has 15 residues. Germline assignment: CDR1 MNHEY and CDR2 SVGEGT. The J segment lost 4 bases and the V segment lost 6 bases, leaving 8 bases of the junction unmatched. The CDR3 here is CASRYTSGYSDTQYF. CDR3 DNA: TGTGCCAGCAGATATACTAGCGGGTACTCAGATACGCAGTATTTT.

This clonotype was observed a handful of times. This chain's CDR3 is CSARGNRGVGQPQHF. As DNA, the CDR3 is TGCAGTGCTAGAGGGAACAGGGGAGTTGGTCAGCCCCAGCATTTT. The rearrangement links TRBV20-1 to TRBJ1-5; TRBD1 matches 7 bases. After removal of 1 base from V and 6 bases from J, the junction contained 9 bases not matched to a gene. The length of the CDR3 is 15 residues. Germline lookup yields CDR1 DFQATT and CDR2 SNEGSKA (reference sequence).

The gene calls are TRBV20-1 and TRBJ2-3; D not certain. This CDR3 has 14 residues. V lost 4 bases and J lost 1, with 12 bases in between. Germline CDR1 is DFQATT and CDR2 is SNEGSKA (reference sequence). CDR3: CSAIPLVGTDTQYF. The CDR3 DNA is TGCAGTGCTATTCCTTTGGTGGGCACAGATACGCAGTATTTT.

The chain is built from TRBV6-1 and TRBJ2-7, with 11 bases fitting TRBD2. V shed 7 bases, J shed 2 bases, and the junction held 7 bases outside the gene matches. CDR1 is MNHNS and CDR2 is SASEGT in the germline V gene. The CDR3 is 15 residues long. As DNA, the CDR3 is TGTGCCAGCAATGCTCTAGCGGGAGGTCCCTACGAGCAGTACTTC. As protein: CASNALAGGPYEQYF.

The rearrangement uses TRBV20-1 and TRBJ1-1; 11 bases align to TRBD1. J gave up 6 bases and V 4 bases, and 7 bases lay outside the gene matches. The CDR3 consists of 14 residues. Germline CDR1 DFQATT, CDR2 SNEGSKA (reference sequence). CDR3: CSATGTGGLAEAFF. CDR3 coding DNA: TGCAGTGCTACCGGGACAGGGGGGTTGGCTGAAGCTTTCTTT.

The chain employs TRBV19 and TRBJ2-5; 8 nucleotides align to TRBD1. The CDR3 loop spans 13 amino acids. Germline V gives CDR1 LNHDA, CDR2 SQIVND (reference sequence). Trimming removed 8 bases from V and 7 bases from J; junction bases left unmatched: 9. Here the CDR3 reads CASGQGMGATQYF. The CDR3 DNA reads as TGTGCCAGTGGACAGGGCATGGGTGCGACCCAGTACTTC.

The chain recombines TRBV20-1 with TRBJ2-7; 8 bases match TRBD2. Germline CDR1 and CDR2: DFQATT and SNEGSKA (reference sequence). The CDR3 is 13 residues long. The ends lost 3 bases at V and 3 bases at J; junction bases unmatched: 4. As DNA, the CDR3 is TGCAGTGCTAGCGGGAGGGTCTTCTACGAGCAGTACTTC. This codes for CSASGRVFYEQYF.

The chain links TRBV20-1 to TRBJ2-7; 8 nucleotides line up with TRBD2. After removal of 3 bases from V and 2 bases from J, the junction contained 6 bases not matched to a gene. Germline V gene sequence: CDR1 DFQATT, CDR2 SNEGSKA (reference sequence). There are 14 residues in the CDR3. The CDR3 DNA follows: TGCAGTGCTAGTCAGCTAGCGGGTGCCTACGAGCAGTACTTC. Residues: CSASQLAGAYEQYF.

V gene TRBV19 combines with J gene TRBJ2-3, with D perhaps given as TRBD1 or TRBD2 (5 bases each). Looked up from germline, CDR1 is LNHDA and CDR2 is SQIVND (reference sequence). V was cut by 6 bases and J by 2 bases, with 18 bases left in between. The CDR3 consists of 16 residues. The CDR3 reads CASRSWGEGNTDTQYF. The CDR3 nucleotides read TGTGCCAGTAGGTCCTGGGGCGAGGGGAACACAGATACGCAGTATTTT.

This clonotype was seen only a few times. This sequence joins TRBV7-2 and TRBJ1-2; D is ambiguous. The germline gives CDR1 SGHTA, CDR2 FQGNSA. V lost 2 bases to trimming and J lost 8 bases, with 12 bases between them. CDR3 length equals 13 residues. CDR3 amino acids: CASSLRGLGGYTF. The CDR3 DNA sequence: TGTGCCAGCAGCTTACGAGGGTTAGGCGGCTACACCTTC.

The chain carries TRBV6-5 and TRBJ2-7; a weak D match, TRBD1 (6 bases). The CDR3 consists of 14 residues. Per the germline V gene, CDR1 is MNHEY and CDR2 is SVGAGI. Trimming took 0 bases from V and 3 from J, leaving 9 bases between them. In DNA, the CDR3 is TGTGCCAGCAGTTACTCTGACAGGAACTACGAGCAGTACTTC. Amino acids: CASSYSDRNYEQYF.

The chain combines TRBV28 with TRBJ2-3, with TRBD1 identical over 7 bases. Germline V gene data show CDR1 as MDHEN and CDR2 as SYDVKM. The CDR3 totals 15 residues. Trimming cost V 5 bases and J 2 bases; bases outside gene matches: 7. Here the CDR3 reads CASSRGDRFTDTQYF. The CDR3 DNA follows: TGTGCCAGCAGTCGAGGGGACAGATTCACAGATACGCAGTATTTT.

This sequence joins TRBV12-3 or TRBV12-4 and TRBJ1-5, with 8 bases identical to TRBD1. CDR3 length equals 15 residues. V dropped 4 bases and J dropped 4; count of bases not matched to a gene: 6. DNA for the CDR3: TGTGCCAGCAGTTGGACAGGGCAATTGAATCAGCCCCAGCATTTT. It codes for CASSWTGQLNQPQHF.

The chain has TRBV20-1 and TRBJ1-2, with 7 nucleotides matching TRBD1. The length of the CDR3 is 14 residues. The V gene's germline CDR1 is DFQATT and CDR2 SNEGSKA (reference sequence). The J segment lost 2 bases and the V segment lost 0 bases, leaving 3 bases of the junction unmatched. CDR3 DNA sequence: TGCAGTGCTAGAGACCGACAGGGAAACTATGGCTACACCTTC. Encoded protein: CSARDRQGNYGYTF.

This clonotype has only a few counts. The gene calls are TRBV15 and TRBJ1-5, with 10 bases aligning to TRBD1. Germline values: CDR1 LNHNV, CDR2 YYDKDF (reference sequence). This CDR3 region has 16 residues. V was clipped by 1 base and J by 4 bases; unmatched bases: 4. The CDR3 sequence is CATSRARQGANQPQHF. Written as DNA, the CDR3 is TGTGCCACCAGCAGAGCCCGACAGGGGGCGAATCAGCCCCAGCATTTT.

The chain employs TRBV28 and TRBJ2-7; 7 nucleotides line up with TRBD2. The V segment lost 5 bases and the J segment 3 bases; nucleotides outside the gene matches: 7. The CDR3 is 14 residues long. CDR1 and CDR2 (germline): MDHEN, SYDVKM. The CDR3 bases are TGTGCCAGCAGTCTCAAAGCGGGAAACTACGAGCAGTACTTC. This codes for CASSLKAGNYEQYF. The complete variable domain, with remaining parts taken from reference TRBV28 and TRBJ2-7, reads DVKVTQSSRYLVKRTGEKVFLECVQDMDHENMFWYRQDPGLGLRLIYFSYDVKMKEKGDIPEGYSVSREKKERFSLILESASTNQTSMYLCASSLKAGNYEQYFGPGTRLTVT.

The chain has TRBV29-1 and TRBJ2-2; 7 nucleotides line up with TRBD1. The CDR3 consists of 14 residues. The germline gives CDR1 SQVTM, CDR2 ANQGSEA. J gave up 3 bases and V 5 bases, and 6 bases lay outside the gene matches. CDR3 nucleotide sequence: TGCAGCGTTCCTAAGACAGGGTACACCGGGGAGCTGTTTTTT. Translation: CSVPKTGYTGELFF.

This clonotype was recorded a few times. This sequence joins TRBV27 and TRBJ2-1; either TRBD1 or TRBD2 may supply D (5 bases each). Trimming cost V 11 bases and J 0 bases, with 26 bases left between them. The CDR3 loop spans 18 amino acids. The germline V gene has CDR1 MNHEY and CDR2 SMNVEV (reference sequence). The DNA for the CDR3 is TGTGCCGCCGGTAAGGTGGCAGGGAGACTCAGCTCCTACAATGAGCAGTTCTTC. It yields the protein CAAGKVAGRLSSYNEQFF.

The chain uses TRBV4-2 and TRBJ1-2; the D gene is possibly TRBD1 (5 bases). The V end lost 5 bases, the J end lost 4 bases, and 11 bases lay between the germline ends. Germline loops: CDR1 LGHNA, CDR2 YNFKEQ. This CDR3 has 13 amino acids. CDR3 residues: CASSLAGTYGYTF. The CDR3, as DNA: TGTGCCAGCAGCTTGGCGGGGACCTATGGCTACACCTTC.

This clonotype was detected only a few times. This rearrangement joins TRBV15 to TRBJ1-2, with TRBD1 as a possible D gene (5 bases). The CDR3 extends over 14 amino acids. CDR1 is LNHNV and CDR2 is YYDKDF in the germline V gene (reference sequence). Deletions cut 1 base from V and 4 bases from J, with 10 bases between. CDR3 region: CATSRGGSTYGYTF. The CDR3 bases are TGTGCCACCAGCAGAGGGGGGAGCACCTATGGCTACACCTTC.

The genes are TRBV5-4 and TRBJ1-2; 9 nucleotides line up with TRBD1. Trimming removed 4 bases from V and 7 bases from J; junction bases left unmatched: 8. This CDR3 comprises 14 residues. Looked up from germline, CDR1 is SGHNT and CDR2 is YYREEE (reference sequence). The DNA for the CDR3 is TGTGCCAGCAGCCTTGGACAGGGGACTTTTGGCTACACCTTC. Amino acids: CASSLGQGTFGYTF.